Below are 32 T cell receptor beta chains sequenced from a single sample in a study of blood T cell repertoires in COVID-19. The table came from immunoSEQ multiplex PCR; TCRdb's copy has only in-frame clones and leaves some out. Among about 46,000 clones listed, about four fifths were seen once. The sequencing sample was made of peripheral blood. The receptors were gathered from a man aged 60-69 years with active COVID-19.

The chain uses TRBV7-2 and TRBJ2-1; TRBD2 matches at 9 bases. Trimming took 0 bases from V and 1 from J; bases not matched to a gene: 7. In germline, CDR1 is SGHTA, CDR2 FQGNSA. CDR3 size: 18 residues. The CDR3 loop is CASSLANSGGGSYNEQFF. CDR3 bases: TGTGCCAGCAGCTTAGCGAATAGCGGGGGAGGATCCTACAATGAGCAGTTCTTC.

On this clone: Other DNA sequences within the sample encode an identical CDR3. The chain couples TRBV24-1 to TRBJ2-3, with 10 bases matching TRBD1. J gave up 4 bases and V 4 bases, and 7 bases lay outside the gene matches. This CDR3 is built from 16 residues. CDR1 and CDR2 from the germline V gene are KGHDR and SFDVKD. CDR3 in DNA: TGTGCCACCAGTGACCCGGGACAGGGGAGGGCAGATACGCAGTATTTT. Its translation is CATSDPGQGRADTQYF.

CDR3 protein: CASSQDYSGRRYEQYF. The CDR3 region has the DNA TGCGCCAGCAGCCAAGATTACAGCGGGAGACGGTACGAGCAGTACTTC. The genes are TRBV4-1 and TRBJ2-7; TRBD2 matches at 8 bases. V lost 0 bases, J lost 4 bases, and 8 bases stayed unmatched. There are 16 residues in the CDR3. Germline V gene data show CDR1 as MGHRA and CDR2 as YSYEKL.

The rearrangement joins TRBV28 to TRBJ2-3; D is possibly TRBD2 (5 bases). V was clipped by 0 bases and J by 0 bases, with 22 bases between them. Germline loops: CDR1 MDHEN, CDR2 SYDVKM. The length of the CDR3 is 20 residues. The CDR3 DNA reads as TGTGCCAGCAGTTTATGCGAGGGAGAAGACTGCCTGAGGAGCACAGATACGCAGTATTTT. Translating gives CASSLCEGEDCLRSTDTQYF.

This chain links TRBV7-6 with TRBJ2-2, with TRBD1 matching 9 bases. Germline V gives CDR1 SGHVS, CDR2 FNYEAQ. Losses at the gene ends were 5 bases for V and 0 bases for J; bases not matched to a gene: 13. The CDR3 consists of 19 residues. This CDR3 is CASSHHRGPYATNTGELFF. CDR3 bases: TGTGCCAGCAGCCATCACAGGGGGCCCTACGCCACGAACACCGGGGAGCTGTTTTTT.

With respect to this clone: Other DNA sequences from this sample encode an identical CDR3 as well. The V and J genes are TRBV5-1 and TRBJ2-7, with unresolved D. CDR3 length: 14 residues. Germline V gene data show CDR1 as SGHRS and CDR2 as YFSETQ. The germline V and J ends were trimmed by 2 bases and 2 bases, with 11 bases remaining between them. For the CDR3, the DNA is TGCGCCAGCAGCTTAGTCGTACAGCCCTACGAGCAGTACTTC. Translated, it gives CASSLVVQPYEQYF.

This chain joins TRBV5-1 and TRBJ2-2, with D unresolved. V dropped 5 bases and J dropped 0 bases, with 11 bases sitting between them. CDR1 is SGHRS, CDR2 YFSETQ, per germline. CDR3 length: 15 residues. This CDR3 is CASRLSTSNTGELFF. CDR3 sequence (DNA): TGCGCCAGCAGGCTAAGTACGTCGAACACCGGGGAGCTGTTTTTT. The variable domain in full, with the rest retrieved from reference TRBV5-1 and TRBJ2-2, is KAGVTQTPRYLIKTRGQQVTLSCSPISGHRSVSWYQQTPGQGLQFLFEYFSETQRNKGNFPGRFSGRQFSNSRSEMNVSTLELGDSALYLCASRLSTSNTGELFFGEGSRLTVL.

This chain connects TRBV15 to TRBJ1-6; D gene unclear. In germline, CDR1 is LNHNV, CDR2 YYDKDF (reference sequence). V was trimmed by 1 base and J by 6 bases, leaving 7 bases between them. CDR3 size: 14 residues. The CDR3 protein is CATSRGGLNSPLHF. The DNA for the CDR3 is TGTGCCACCAGCAGAGGAGGACTTAATTCACCCCTCCACTTT.

The chain recombines TRBV7-9 with TRBJ2-1, with D maybe TRBD2 (7 bases). The germline V gene has CDR1 SEHNR and CDR2 FQNEAQ (reference sequence). The CDR3 consists of 16 residues. V lost 1 base, J lost 8 bases, and 18 bases lay in between. CDR3 sequence reads: CASSLVGGGRSDEQFF. The CDR3 nucleotides read TGTGCCAGCAGCTTAGTAGGCGGGGGCCGATCGGATGAGCAGTTCTTC.

V is TRBV14 and J is TRBJ1-6; D is unclear. This CDR3 contains 14 residues. Looked up from germline, CDR1 is SGHDN and CDR2 is FVKESK. V lost 1 base and J 9 bases, leaving 10 bases between the germline ends. CDR3 in amino acids: CASSQVRGSSPLHF. CDR3 nucleotide sequence: TGTGCCAGCAGCCAAGTCCGGGGAAGTTCACCCCTCCACTTT.

The chain couples TRBV23-1 to TRBJ2-4; D is perhaps TRBD1 (5 bases). TRBV23-1 is an ORF for which the function is uncertain. CDR3 size: 16 residues. Trimming took 2 bases from V and 2 from J, leaving 13 bases between them. CDR3 DNA: TGCGCCAGCAGTCAAACGACAGCCATTACCAAAAACATTCAGTACTTC. It is translated as CASSQTTAITKNIQYF.

This clone was seen a single time. The chain couples TRBV10-3 to TRBJ2-7; the D gene is possibly TRBD2 (5 bases). This CDR3 contains 12 residues. The V end was cut by 11 bases, the J end by 5 bases, with 16 bases between. Germline assignment: CDR1 ENHRY and CDR2 SYGVKD. The CDR3: CAAQGPGDEQYF. Here the CDR3 DNA reads TGTGCCGCTCAAGGCCCCGGGGACGAGCAGTACTTC.

V is TRBV3-1 (or the pseudogene TRBV3-2) and J is TRBJ2-1; D perhaps matches TRBD2 (6 bases). Germline V gene lookup returns CDR1 LGHDT and CDR2 YNNKEL (reference sequence). V dropped 3 bases and J dropped 5 bases, with 11 bases sitting between them. The CDR3 runs 14 residues. CDR3: CASSHGLPNNEQFF. The CDR3 DNA follows: TGTGCCAGCAGCCACGGACTACCTAACAATGAGCAGTTCTTC.

The rearrangement joins TRBV24-1 to TRBJ2-1; TRBD2 matches at 10 bases. The germline V gene encodes CDR1 KGHDR and CDR2 SFDVKD. This CDR3 is built from 16 residues. The J segment lost 8 bases and the V segment lost 3 bases, leaving 9 bases of the junction unmatched. CDR3: CATSDPPGLASHEQFF. The CDR3 coding sequence is TGTGCCACCAGTGATCCGCCGGGACTAGCGTCACATGAGCAGTTCTTC.

This clone occurred a few times. The chain carries TRBV11-2 and TRBJ2-5; 8 positions match TRBD1. The CDR3 is 15 amino acids. V shed 5 bases, J shed 5 bases, and the junction held 10 bases outside the gene matches. Germline V gene sequence: CDR1 SGHAT, CDR2 FQNNGV. The CDR3 nucleotides read TGTGCCAGCAGCCCCCGGACAGGGCGAGGTGAGACCCAGTACTTC. As protein: CASSPRTGRGETQYF.

V usage is TRBV6-4 and J usage is TRBJ2-7, with 8 bases matching TRBD1. The CDR3 is 18 amino acids. Trimming at V came to 6 bases and at J to 3 bases, leaving 19 bases not matched to a gene. Germline V gene sequence: CDR1 MRHNA, CDR2 SNTAGT. CDR3 coding DNA: TGTGCCAGCAGCCAACGAGGAGAGGACAGGGATAAGGACTACGAGCAGTACTTC. It specifies CASSQRGEDRDKDYEQYF.

The CDR3 sequence: CASSFGGVAGEKLFF. As DNA, the CDR3 is TGTGCCAGCAGCTTCGGTGGGGTTGCGGGTGAAAAACTGTTTTTT. The V gene is TRBV7-9, the J gene TRBJ1-4; D is unresolved. Germline loops: CDR1 SEHNR, CDR2 FQNEAQ (reference sequence). The V gene lost 3 bases and the J gene lost 7 bases, with 15 bases spanning the gap. This CDR3 spans 15 amino acids.

This clone came up once. The chain has TRBV28 and TRBJ1-2; 9 bases fit TRBD1. CDR1 MDHEN and CDR2 SYDVKM come from the germline V gene. The CDR3 extends over 14 amino acids. V gave up 3 bases and J gave up 5 bases; unmatched junction bases: 4. CDR3 in amino acids: CASSLGTGSYGYTF. In DNA form, the CDR3 reads TGTGCCAGCAGTTTGGGGACAGGGTCATATGGCTACACCTTC.

This chain joins TRBV28 and TRBJ2-1; 12 nucleotides align to TRBD2. This CDR3 is built from 15 residues. In germline, CDR1 is MDHEN, CDR2 SYDVKM. V was pared by 6 bases and J by 3 bases, with 3 bases of the junction left unmatched. CDR3 in DNA: TGTGCCAGCAGAAGGACTAGCGGGAACTACAATGAGCAGTTCTTC. Translation gives CASRRTSGNYNEQFF. Using reference TRBV28 and TRBJ2-1 for the parts outside the CDR3, the full variable domain is DVKVTQSSRYLVKRTGEKVFLECVQDMDHENMFWYRQDPGLGLRLIYFSYDVKMKEKGDIPEGYSVSREKKERFSLILESASTNQTSMYLCASRRTSGNYNEQFFGPGTRLTVL.

The rearrangement joins TRBV7-9 to TRBJ2-2, with 9 nucleotides matching TRBD1. The CDR3 loop spans 16 amino acids. The trim removed 11 bases at V and 3 bases at J, leaving 13 bases unmatched. Germline V lookup: CDR1 SEHNR, CDR2 FQNEAQ (reference sequence). The CDR3 sequence: CAGYRDRESYTGELFF. As DNA, the CDR3 is TGTGCCGGATACCGGGACAGGGAGTCTTACACCGGGGAGCTGTTTTTT.

This chain's CDR3 is CASSRTGGTDTQYF. The CDR3 coding sequence is TGTGCCAGCAGCAGGACAGGGGGCACAGATACGCAGTATTTT. The rearrangement joins TRBV7-3 to TRBJ2-3; TRBD1 agrees at 9 bases. CDR1 and CDR2 (germline): SGHTA, FQGTGA. CDR3 length: 14 amino acids. Trimming at V came to 5 bases and at J to 1 base, leaving 1 base not matched to a gene.

V gene TRBV11-2 combines with J gene TRBJ1-4, with 9 bases that match TRBD1. Germline V CDR1 and CDR2: SGHAT, FQNNGV. Unmatched junction bases numbered 7, after V lost 0 bases and J lost 5 bases. CDR3 length: 17 residues. The CDR3: CASSLDRGTGPNEKLFF. CDR3 nucleotides: TGTGCCAGCAGCTTAGATAGGGGGACAGGGCCGAATGAAAAACTGTTTTTT.

V is TRBV5-6 and J is TRBJ1-4; D unclear. Germline V gives CDR1 SGHDT, CDR2 YYEEEE. This CDR3 region has 16 residues. V dropped 4 bases and J dropped 8 bases, with 21 bases sitting between them. CDR3 DNA: TGTGCCAGCAGCCCTACCGGACGTGGGGAGAAGGAAAAACTGTTTTTT. It yields the protein CASSPTGRGEKEKLFF.

The rearrangement links TRBV6-5 to TRBJ1-5; a possible D gene is TRBD1 (5 bases). CDR3 length: 14 residues. CDR1 is MNHEY and CDR2 is SVGAGI in the germline V gene. Deletions cut 11 bases from V and 8 bases from J, with 22 bases between. The CDR3 DNA is TGTGCCGCCAGCAGCAGGGAAGGGGCTAAGCCCCAGCATTTT. Translating it yields CAASSREGAKPQHF.

The chain carries TRBV16 and TRBJ1-3; TRBD1 is a possible D gene (6 bases). The germline V gene has CDR1 KGHSY and CDR2 FQNENV. V was clipped by 0 bases and J by 8 bases, with 14 bases between them. This CDR3 contains 15 residues. The CDR3 bases are TGTGCCAGCAGCCAATCGGGCAGGGGCCCGGACACCATATATTTT. Protein: CASSQSGRGPDTIYF.

The CDR3 loop is CASSVGTSGRRVGYEQYF. CDR3 nucleotide sequence: TGTGCCAGCAGCGTTGGGACTAGCGGGAGAAGGGTGGGTTACGAGCAGTACTTC. This rearrangement joins TRBV9 to TRBJ2-7, with 14 nucleotides matching TRBD2. Unmatched junction bases numbered 11, after V lost 2 bases and J lost 4 bases. The germline V gene has CDR1 SGDLS and CDR2 YYNGEE. CDR3 length: 18 amino acids. Full variable domain (missing parts from reference TRBV9 and TRBJ2-7): DSGVTQTPKHLITATGQRVTLRCSPRSGDLSVYWYQQSLDQGLQFLIQYYNGEERAKGNILERFSAQQFPDLHSELNLSSLELGDSALYFCASSVGTSGRRVGYEQYFGPGTRLTVT.

The chain couples TRBV2 to TRBJ2-3; D is perhaps TRBD2 (5 bases). The CDR3 is 13 residues long. Germline CDR1 is SNHLY and CDR2 is FYNNEI. V lost 3 bases to trimming and J lost 5 bases, with 9 bases between them. This CDR3 is CASSESGVDTQYF. The CDR3 DNA follows: TGTGCCAGCAGTGAGTCCGGGGTAGATACGCAGTATTTT.

V and J are TRBV28 and TRBJ2-7; 7 positions match TRBD2. Germline V gives CDR1 MDHEN, CDR2 SYDVKM. V shed 3 bases and J 5 bases; nucleotides not matched to a gene: 4. The CDR3 spans 13 residues. This chain's CDR3 is CASSLGGEHEQYF. The DNA of the CDR3 is TGTGCCAGCAGTTTGGGGGGGGAGCACGAGCAGTACTTC.

The V and J genes are TRBV7-9 and TRBJ2-7, with D perhaps TRBD2 (6 bases). The V gene's germline CDR1 is SEHNR and CDR2 FQNEAQ (reference sequence). The CDR3 is made up of 15 amino acids. Trimming took 4 bases from V and 3 from J, leaving 16 bases between them. CDR3 amino acids: CASSSNWGEGYEQYF. DNA of the CDR3: TGTGCCAGCAGCTCGAATTGGGGGGAAGGCTACGAGCAGTACTTC.

The rearrangement uses TRBV27 and TRBJ2-2; 7 bases are shared with TRBD2. With 1 base clipped from V and 1 base from J, the junction kept 3 bases outside the gene matches. The CDR3 consists of 16 residues. Germline assignment: CDR1 MNHEY and CDR2 SMNVEV (reference sequence). The CDR3 sequence is CASSLLGGGNTGELFF. The CDR3 region has the DNA TGTGCCAGCAGTTTATTGGGCGGGGGGAACACCGGGGAGCTGTTTTTT.

In its sample, this clone was seen once. The chain carries TRBV7-6 and TRBJ2-1; TRBD1 aligns across 8 bases. Germline V CDR1 and CDR2: SGHVS, FNYEAQ. V shed 2 bases and J 1 base; nucleotides not matched to a gene: 10. The CDR3 is 18 residues long. The DNA of the CDR3 is TGTGCCAGCAGCTTACTTCCGGGACAGGAACTTTCCTACAATGAGCAGTTCTTC. Translation: CASSLLPGQELSYNEQFF.

This sequence joins TRBV5-4 and TRBJ2-1; D remains unclear. Per germline, CDR1 SGHNT and CDR2 YYREEE (reference sequence). Trimming left V 0 bases short and J 0 bases short, with 7 bases between. CDR3 size: 15 residues. In DNA form, the CDR3 reads TGTGCCAGCAGCTTGGGTAAGAGCTCCTACAATGAGCAGTTCTTC. Translating gives CASSLGKSSYNEQFF.